This T cell receptor (beta chain) was documented in a study of cytomegalovirus exposure and HLA in healthy donors. 13 Jbeta primers and 60 Vbeta primers were used for the PCR. TCRdb's table, derived via immunoSEQ multiplex PCR, lists solely in-frame clones and lacks some. The sample lists approximately 120,000 clones, about 80% occurring once. This clone occurred once. Its antigen is not known. Trimming removed 5 bases from V and 0 bases from J; junction bases left unmatched: 1. Germline V lookup: CDR1 SGHTA, CDR2 FQGTGA. This CDR3 spans 14 amino acids. Study findings and constraints: Researchers had no immune exposure information except CMV serostatus available.

The material sequenced was PBMCs. The V call is TRBV7-3, the J call TRBJ1-5, with 7 bases matching TRBD1. This sequence was found in a man in his forties in good health and CMV-seronegative. The CDR3 loop reads CASSGTDSNQPQHF. DNA for the CDR3: TGTGCCAGCAGCGGGACAGATAGCAATCAGCCCCAGCATTTT.